Below are 9 T cell receptor beta chains sequenced from a single sample in a study of graft-versus-host responses after intestinal transplantation. Measured with immunoSEQ multiplex PCR; TCRdb has only the in-frame clones, and not every one. This table holds about 89,000 clones, about 95% found once. The antigens of these receptors remain unknown. The source material was unstimulated CD4+ T cells sorted from spleen or lymph node cells, sampled before transplant. These receptors were obtained from a human donor who was the organ donor for an intestinal transplant.

The CDR3 bases are TGTGCCAGCAGTGATCGGGGTAGGCAGCCCCAGCATTTT. Its protein is CASSDRGRQPQHF. The V gene is TRBV2, the J gene TRBJ1-5; D gene ambiguous. V dropped 3 bases and J dropped 7 bases, with 10 bases sitting between them. The CDR3 sequence is 13 residues long. CDR1 is SNHLY and CDR2 is FYNNEI in the germline V gene.

This chain uses TRBV19 with TRBJ2-2; 10 bases match TRBD2. Per germline, CDR1 LNHDA and CDR2 SQIVND (reference sequence). Trimming took 3 bases from V and 5 from J; bases not matched to a gene: 3. This CDR3 has 15 residues. The CDR3 sequence: CASSILAGVTGELFF. The DNA for the CDR3 is TGTGCCAGTAGTATTCTAGCGGGGGTGACCGGGGAGCTGTTTTTT.

This rearrangement joins TRBV6-5 to TRBJ1-6; tentatively, D is TRBD1 (5 bases). The CDR3 has 13 amino acids. Trimming pared 5 bases from V and 10 bases from J, leaving 12 bases between. Germline CDR1 and CDR2: MNHEY and SVGAGI. The CDR3 bases are TGTGCCAGCAGTGGGGGAATTTCCTCACCCCTCCACTTT. Translation gives CASSGGISSPLHF.

This clone turned up a few times. The CDR3 spells CAQGGFADYEQYF. The CDR3 DNA follows: TGTGCCCAAGGGGGATTCGCGGACTACGAGCAGTACTTC. The chain has TRBV19 and TRBJ2-7; maybe TRBD1 (6 bases). From germline, CDR1 is LNHDA and CDR2 SQIVND (reference sequence). The CDR3 covers 13 residues. Trimming removed 11 bases from V and 3 bases from J, with 17 bases in between.

V is TRBV10-2 and J is TRBJ1-1; a weak D match, TRBD1 (5 bases). V lost 3 bases and J 3 bases, leaving 14 bases between the germline ends. The CDR3 is 15 amino acids. Germline V CDR1 and CDR2: WSHSY, SAAADI. CDR3 residues: CASSEGGAADTEAFF. The CDR3 nucleotides are TGCGCCAGCAGTGAAGGCGGGGCGGCGGACACTGAAGCTTTCTTT.

The chain has TRBV5-1 and TRBJ1-1; TRBD1 might be the D (5 bases). The germline V gene encodes CDR1 SGHRS and CDR2 YFSETQ. The germline V and J ends were trimmed by 0 bases and 3 bases, with 15 bases remaining between them. The CDR3 totals 16 residues. The CDR3 nucleotides read TGCGCCAGCAGCTTGGAGCTCGGGCAGGGTGACACTGAAGCTTTCTTT. Its translation: CASSLELGQGDTEAFF.

This clone was observed once. The chain has TRBV11-2 and TRBJ1-4; a possible D gene is TRBD1 (6 bases). Germline CDR1 is SGHAT and CDR2 is FQNNGV. V was cut by 4 bases and J by 3 bases, with 9 bases left in between. CDR3 length: 14 amino acids. Here the CDR3 reads CASSSQGPNEKLFF. CDR3 DNA: TGTGCCAGCAGCTCCCAGGGGCCTAATGAAAAACTGTTTTTT. The whole variable domain, filled in from reference TRBV11-2 and TRBJ1-4, reads EAGVAQSPRYKIIEKRQSVAFWCNPISGHATLYWYQQILGQGPKLLIQFQNNGVVDDSQLPKDRFSAERLKGVDSTLKIQPAKLEDSAVYLCASSSQGPNEKLFFGSGTQLSVL.

The chain links TRBV28 to TRBJ1-1, with unresolved D. CDR3 size: 13 residues. V was cut by 3 bases and J by 1 base, with 6 bases left in between. Germline CDR1 is MDHEN and CDR2 is SYDVKM. CDR3 in amino acids: CASSFQGNTEAFF. As DNA, the CDR3 is TGTGCCAGCAGTTTTCAAGGGAACACTGAAGCTTTCTTT.

This rearrangement joins TRBV6-6 to TRBJ2-5; D is undetermined. Between the trimmed V and J ends, which lost 5 bases and 5 bases, there was a span of 9 bases. From germline, CDR1 is MNHNY and CDR2 SVGAGI (reference sequence). This CDR3 has 12 amino acids. The CDR3, as DNA: TGTGCCAGCAGTCCCCCTAACGAGACCCAGTACTTC. Translated, it gives CASSPPNETQYF.